The 22 T cell receptor beta chains below come from one sample, sequenced in a study of neurological immune-mediated disorders. TCRdb ran MiXCR on the 5' RACE reads and lists one entry per CDR3 protein. The repertoire includes approximately 38,000 distinct CDR3 sequences, 7% to 8.5% of them detected once, and roughly 5.6% sits in the top ten. Input material: CD4+ T cells from blood. These receptors all come from a man aged 45 to 65 in good health.

This clonotype has a count of ten or more. V usage is TRBV7-2 and J usage is TRBJ2-1; no clear D gene. Per germline, CDR1 SGHTA and CDR2 FQGNSA. Trimming took 1 base from V and 8 from J, leaving 12 bases between them. This CDR3 has 14 amino acids. The CDR3 region has the DNA TGTGCCAGCAGCTTAGGCGGACCGAATCATGAGCAGTTCTTC. Translation gives CASSLGGPNHEQFF.

Many counts were recorded for this clonotype. The CDR3 loop reads CSARVRELREQYF. The DNA of the CDR3 is TGCAGTGCTAGGGTGCGGGAATTGCGCGAGCAGTACTTC. The chain joins TRBV20-1 to TRBJ2-7, with D possibly TRBD2 on 6 matching bases. Per germline, CDR1 DFQATT and CDR2 SNEGSKA (reference sequence). This CDR3 is built from 13 residues. Trimming removed 3 bases at V and 6 bases at J, with 15 bases between.

The chain is built from TRBV5-6 and TRBJ2-3; the D is unclear. The CDR3 consists of 13 residues. Trimming left V 10 bases short and J 4 bases short, with 16 bases between. Germline V gene lookup returns CDR1 SGHDT and CDR2 YYEEEE. The CDR3 protein is CACYNRNSDTQYF. In DNA, the CDR3 is TGTGCCTGCTACAACCGGAATTCAGATACGCAGTATTTT.

This clonotype was seen more than once but under ten times. The CDR3 reads CSASGSGGYNEQFF. CDR3 nucleotide sequence: TGCAGTGCTAGTGGGTCGGGAGGCTACAATGAGCAGTTCTTC. The genes are TRBV20-1 and TRBJ2-1, with 7 bases identical to TRBD2. V trimming: 3 bases; J trimming: 3 bases; junction bases outside the gene matches: 5. The CDR3 has 14 residues. The germline V gene has CDR1 DFQATT and CDR2 SNEGSKA (reference sequence).

This clonotype has at least ten counts. The V call is TRBV20-1, the J call TRBJ1-5; no clear D. The V and J ends lost 2 bases and 7 bases respectively, with 18 bases between them. From germline, CDR1 is DFQATT and CDR2 SNEGSKA (reference sequence). The CDR3 length is 15 residues. The CDR3 DNA sequence: TGCAGTGCTAGATTTGGCAGAGCATCCCTCCAGCCCCAGCATTTT. Amino acid sequence: CSARFGRASLQPQHF.

This clonotype was found many times. V gene TRBV20-1 combines with J gene TRBJ1-1, with D unresolved. The CDR3 sequence is 14 residues long. Trimming cost V 3 bases and J 2 bases, with 13 bases left between them. In germline, CDR1 is DFQATT, CDR2 SNEGSKA (reference sequence). The CDR3 loop is CSASPGQYNTEAFF. The CDR3 DNA sequence: TGCAGTGCTAGTCCCGGCCAGTATAACACTGAAGCTTTCTTT.

This chain connects TRBV20-1 to TRBJ2-7, with 7 positions matching TRBD2. The germline V gene has CDR1 DFQATT and CDR2 SNEGSKA (reference sequence). The J segment lost 5 bases and the V segment lost 1 base, leaving 8 bases of the junction unmatched. The CDR3 consists of 14 residues. CDR3 protein: CSARAHTGGNEQYF. The CDR3 coding sequence is TGCAGTGCTAGAGCCCATACGGGGGGTAACGAGCAGTACTTC.

This clonotype was seen at least ten times. V and J are TRBV18 and TRBJ1-3, with no clear D. Germline CDR1 is KGHSH and CDR2 is LQKENI. The CDR3 length is 15 residues. Trimming left V 4 bases short and J 1 base short, with 11 bases between. CDR3 region: CASSLGRFSGNTIYF. In DNA form, the CDR3 reads TGTGCCAGCTCACTCGGCCGATTTTCTGGAAACACCATATATTTT.

This clonotype was observed many times. The rearrangement links TRBV20-1 to TRBJ1-1; D is undetermined. This CDR3 comprises 12 residues. With 5 bases removed from V and 6 bases from J, the gap between germline ends came to 13 bases. Germline values: CDR1 DFQATT, CDR2 SNEGSKA (reference sequence). The CDR3 spells CSASEGSAEAFF. The CDR3 nucleotides are TGCAGTGCTTCGGAGGGTTCCGCTGAAGCTTTCTTT.

This clonotype was seen at least ten times. The J gene is TRBJ1-3, the V gene TRBV20-1; a weak D match, TRBD1 (6 bases). This CDR3 contains 12 residues. V dropped 6 bases and J dropped 9 bases, with 15 bases sitting between them. Germline assignment: CDR1 DFQATT and CDR2 SNEGSKA (reference sequence). This CDR3 reads CSAGGGGSTIYF. CDR3 sequence (DNA): TGCAGTGCCGGAGGAGGGGGGAGCACCATATATTTT.

This chain links TRBV20-1 with TRBJ2-3; D is possibly TRBD2 (5 bases). The germline gives CDR1 DFQATT, CDR2 SNEGSKA (reference sequence). Trimming shortened V by 0 bases and J by 4 bases, and 20 bases separated the two germline ends. The CDR3 has 17 residues. CDR3 DNA sequence: TGCAGTGCTAGAGATATTTCGGACTCCTCTCCGGCAGATACGCAGTATTTT. This codes for CSARDISDSSPADTQYF.

At least ten counts were recorded for this clonotype. The V and J genes are TRBV28 and TRBJ2-2, with D uncertain. CDR3 size: 13 residues. In germline, CDR1 is MDHEN, CDR2 SYDVKM. V gave up 1 base and J gave up 2 bases, with 2 bases separating them. DNA of the CDR3: TGTGCCAGCAGTTTATATAACACCGGGGAGCTGTTTTTT. Amino acids: CASSLYNTGELFF.

V gene TRBV20-1 combines with J gene TRBJ2-1, with 13 bases matching TRBD2. J lost 6 bases, V lost 3 bases, and 5 bases had no gene match. CDR3 length: 15 residues. Germline CDR1 is DFQATT and CDR2 is SNEGSKA (reference sequence). CDR3 region: CSASPGLAGPNEQFF. In DNA form, the CDR3 reads TGCAGTGCTAGTCCGGGACTAGCGGGACCCAATGAGCAGTTCTTC.

At least ten counts were recorded for this clonotype. The chain combines TRBV27 with TRBJ1-4, with no clear D. CDR1 is MNHEY, CDR2 SMNVEV, per germline (reference sequence). CDR3 length: 15 residues. Between the trimmed V and J ends, which lost 6 bases and 0 bases, there was a span of 11 bases. The CDR3 is CASRLSRSTNEKLFF. The DNA for the CDR3 is TGTGCCAGCAGGTTAAGCCGATCAACTAATGAAAAACTGTTTTTT.

Ten or more counts support this clonotype. The DNA for the CDR3 is TGTGCCAGCAGTTTAACCGGGACCGGAACTCTCGAGCAGTACTTC. It is translated as CASSLTGTGTLEQYF. The chain has TRBV28 and TRBJ2-7, with D perhaps given as TRBD1 or TRBD2 (5 bases each). Germline V lookup: CDR1 MDHEN, CDR2 SYDVKM. Trimming left V 2 bases short and J 6 bases short, with 17 bases between. The CDR3 is 15 amino acids.

Ten or more counts support this clonotype. The chain has TRBV5-1 and TRBJ2-5; D is undetermined. Per the germline V gene, CDR1 is SGHRS and CDR2 is YFSETQ. The CDR3 extends over 13 amino acids. The V end was cut by 0 bases, the J end by 2 bases, with 5 bases between. The CDR3 region has the DNA TGCGCCAGCAGCTTGGGAAGTCAAGAGACCCAGTACTTC. Translating it yields CASSLGSQETQYF.

Ten or more counts support this clonotype. The rearrangement links TRBV6-5 to TRBJ1-6; perhaps TRBD1 as D (6 bases). The CDR3 is 13 residues long. CDR1 and CDR2 from the germline V gene are MNHEY and SVGAGI. The V and J ends lost 7 bases and 8 bases respectively, with 12 bases between them. The CDR3 DNA reads as TGTGCCAGCAAAGGTCAGGGGTATTCACCCCTCCACTTT. Its translation is CASKGQGYSPLHF.

This chain joins TRBV5-1 and TRBJ2-1, with a tentative D call TRBD2 (6 bases). V shed 0 bases and J shed 0 bases, with 10 bases lying between them. Germline CDR1 and CDR2: SGHRS and YFSETQ. This CDR3 is 16 amino acids long. The chain's CDR3 is CASSLGGEISYNEQFF. The CDR3 bases are TGCGCCAGCAGCTTGGGGGGGGAGATCTCCTACAATGAGCAGTTCTTC.

This clonotype was observed many times. The chain links TRBV29-1 to TRBJ2-7; 9 positions agree with TRBD1. From germline, CDR1 is SQVTM and CDR2 ANQGSEA. CDR3 length equals 13 residues. Trimming at V came to 6 bases and at J to 6 bases, leaving 9 bases not matched to a gene. CDR3 nucleotide sequence: TGCAGCGTCGCGTGGACAGGGGATTCCGAGCAGTACTTC. Its translation: CSVAWTGDSEQYF.

In this sample, this clonotype turned up many times. The V gene is TRBV18, the J gene TRBJ2-3, with D possibly matching TRBD2 (6 bases). The germline gives CDR1 KGHSH, CDR2 LQKENI. The V and J ends lost 1 base and 2 bases respectively, with 7 bases between them. The CDR3 extends over 14 amino acids. The DNA of the CDR3 is TGTGCCAGCTCACCACGCGGGAACACAGATACGCAGTATTTT. Translating gives CASSPRGNTDTQYF.

The table lists this clonotype with many counts. V is TRBV20-1 and J is TRBJ2-1; no clear D. Germline-derived CDR1 and CDR2 are DFQATT and SNEGSKA (reference sequence). V was pared by 5 bases and J by 1 base, with 6 bases between. The length of the CDR3 is 12 residues. The CDR3 DNA follows: TGCAGTGCTCAGTTTTCCTACAATGAGCAGTTCTTC. Translated, it gives CSAQFSYNEQFF.

In this sample, this clonotype turned up many times. This chain joins TRBV21-1 and TRBJ2-1; TRBD1, the table's D call, lacks a check against the DNA. TRBV21-1 represents a pseudogene. The CDR3 has 15 amino acids. The DNA of the CDR3 is TGTGCCAGCAGCATCCGTGGAGCCGTAGGGGGTGAGCAGTTCTTC. The encoded protein is CASSIRGAVGGEQFF.